The next 5 T cell receptor beta chains were all read from a single sample in a study of OX40 agonist ivuxolimab in advanced cancers. Sequencing was performed with immunoSEQ multiplex PCR; in TCRdb, only in-frame clones are kept and a portion is missing. The sample lists 15,000 to 20,000 clones; around four fifths were seen once. The sequencing used CD4+ or CD8+ T cells sorted from blood, collected in a trial of the OX40 agonist ivuxolimab. All receptors come from an adult with an advanced solid tumor such as melanoma, head and neck, liver or kidney cancer.

This clone was picked up a small number of times. The V call is TRBV7-9, the J call TRBJ2-5; TRBD2 aligns across 12 bases. Germline V gives CDR1 SEHNR, CDR2 FQNEAQ (reference sequence). The CDR3 has 16 residues. V dropped 6 bases and J dropped 6; count of bases not matched to a gene: 11. The DNA of the CDR3 is TGTGCCAGCAGTTCCCGACTAGCGGGAGAGGAAAAGACCCAGTACTTC. This translates into CASSSRLAGEEKTQYF. Based on the CDR3 plus reference TRBV7-9 and TRBJ2-5, the full variable domain is DTGVSQNPRHKITKRGQNVTFRCDPISEHNRLYWYRQTLGQGPEFLTYFQNEAQLEKSRLLSDRFSAERPKGSFSTLEIQRTEQGDSAMYLCASSSRLAGEEKTQYFGPGTRLLVL.

This chain joins TRBV4-2 and TRBJ2-6, with 7 bases matching TRBD1. CDR3 length equals 16 residues. Germline trimming cut 7 bases from V and 0 bases from J; bases unmatched to any gene: 6. Germline CDR1 reads LGHNA; CDR2 reads YNFKEQ. The DNA for the CDR3 is TGTGCCAGCACGGGGACAGAACACTCTGGGGCCAACGTCCTGACTTTC. As protein: CASTGTEHSGANVLTF.

This chain joins TRBV11-2 and TRBJ2-1; D gene uncertain. This CDR3 region has 13 residues. V was clipped by 6 bases and J by 6 bases, with 12 bases between them. The germline CDR1 and CDR2 sequences are SGHAT and FQNNGV. CDR3 coding DNA: TGTGCCAGCAGTCCGGGTCTCACCAATGAGCAGTTCTTC. Encoded protein: CASSPGLTNEQFF.

This clone is judged medium-sized. The chain is built from TRBV5-6 and TRBJ2-1, with 7 positions matching TRBD2. The CDR3 runs to 16 residues. V trimming: 4 bases; J trimming: 2 bases; junction bases outside the gene matches: 9. Germline loops: CDR1 SGHDT, CDR2 YYEEEE. This CDR3 reads CASSNSLGLAYNEQFF. In DNA, the CDR3 is TGTGCCAGCAGCAACTCCCTCGGACTAGCCTACAATGAGCAGTTCTTC.

The chain carries TRBV29-1 and TRBJ2-7; tentatively, D is TRBD2 (7 bases). V lost 4 bases and J lost 2, with 15 bases in between. Germline CDR1 is SQVTM and CDR2 is ANQGSEA. This CDR3 is 14 amino acids long. The CDR3 bases are TGCAGCGTTGTTCGGGGGGCATCCCCCTACGAGCAGTACTTC. Its translation: CSVVRGASPYEQYF.